A single sample gave rise to the 2 T cell receptor beta chains below, sequenced in a study of response to subunit inactivated influenza vaccine (dated by TCRdb to the late 2010s). Libraries were made using RT-PCR. TCRdb shows the sequencer as Illumina HiSeq 2500. TCRdb handled the public reads itself, with Q25 trimming in fastp and clone calling in MiXCR, and kept productive beta chains. Rows with a matching CDR3 protein are joined into one entry that keeps the most common DNA and genes. The table for this sample lists a few hundred thousand distinct CDR3 sequences; 12% of them were counted only once. Approximately 8.3% of the sample lies in the top ten. The sample here was non-naive T cells sorted from PBMCs, taken 14 to 15 days before vaccination. The cell subset or site label on this specimen signifies: memory T cell fraction. The source is a man aged 45-65 years who received an inactivated influenza vaccine. Donor details come from another sample of the same person, matched by shared clones.

In this sample, this clonotype turned up many times. CDR3 in amino acids: CASSRPPSKDTQYF. The DNA for the CDR3 is TGTGCCAGCAGCCGCCCGCCGAGTAAAGATACGCAGTATTTT. The gene calls are TRBV7-2 and TRBJ2-3; D gene unclear. V was cut by 5 bases and J by 5 bases, with 14 bases left in between. Germline CDR1 SGHTA, CDR2 FQGNSA. The CDR3 contains 14 residues.

The chain has TRBV6-1 and TRBJ2-7; 7 bases are a match to TRBD2. The germline gives CDR1 MNHNS, CDR2 SASEGT. V lost 4 bases to trimming and J lost 0 bases; unmatched junction nucleotides: 6. CDR3 size: 15 residues. In DNA form, the CDR3 reads TGTGCCAGCAGTGGAATCAGCGGGGACTCCTACGAGCAGTACTTC. The encoded protein is CASSGISGDSYEQYF.